This T cell receptor beta chain was captured by sequencing in a study of cytomegalovirus exposure and HLA in healthy donors. About the research overall: It was reported in a later analysis that the same platform had been used for the approximately 120 validation repertoires as for the approximately 670 first-cohort repertoires.

CDR1 SEHNR and CDR2 FQNEAQ come from the germline V gene (reference sequence). V lost 1 base, J lost 4 bases, and 7 bases lay in between. The CDR3 length is 13 residues. Using immunoSEQ multiplex PCR, the repertoire was profiled, and TCRdb retains in-frame clones only, with some absent. Of under 200,000 clones listed, more than 80% were seen once; the top ten hold 3% to 3.5%. The J gene is TRBJ1-2, the V gene TRBV7-9; D not resolved. The sequenced material came from PBMCs. This TCR derives from a woman under 30 in good health and CMV-seropositive. CDR3 DNA: TGTGCCAGCAGCTTAGATGGAGGCTATGGCTACACCTTC. This sequence encodes CASSLDGGYGYTF.